Below are 21 T cell receptor beta chains sequenced from a single sample in a study of beta chain features in type 1 diabetes. Notes on the study in general: For Type 1 diabetes patients, all four CD4+ subsets carried TCRB CDR3s that were moderately but significantly shorter.

What these receptors recognize is not known. As every portion of the isolated RNA was reverse transcribed, the sequencing read expressed TCRB transcripts. Sequencing used immunoSEQ multiplex PCR; TCRdb keeps in-frame clones, though not all of them. The sample includes roughly 51,000 clones, about 47% of them seen just once. The sample taken for sequencing was Tregs from blood. These receptors were obtained from a woman in her forties with type 1 diabetes.

The V gene is TRBV7-2, the J gene TRBJ2-1; 7 bases are shared with TRBD1. CDR1 SGHTA and CDR2 FQGNSA come from the germline V gene. CDR3 size: 14 residues. The ends lost 4 bases at V and 9 bases at J; junction bases unmatched: 9. This chain's CDR3 is CASSSDRVVGEQFF. CDR3 nucleotides: TGTGCCAGCAGCTCCGACAGGGTTGTGGGTGAGCAGTTCTTC.

The V and J genes are TRBV9 and TRBJ1-1, with D possibly TRBD1 on 5 matching bases. Trimming stripped 10 bases from V and 3 bases from J, with 25 bases between. This CDR3 region has 16 residues. CDR1 is SGDLS and CDR2 is YYNGEE in the germline V gene. In DNA, the CDR3 is TGTGCCGGACACCTCAGGACACGTTTCGCGGACACTGAAGCTTTCTTT. The encoded protein is CAGHLRTRFADTEAFF.

This clone was counted only a few times. The rearrangement joins TRBV18 to TRBJ1-4, with D perhaps matching TRBD1 (5 bases). CDR1 KGHSH and CDR2 LQKENI come from the germline V gene. The CDR3 has 15 residues. V dropped 0 bases and J dropped 8 bases, with 13 bases sitting between them. In nucleotides, the CDR3 is TGTGCCAGCTCACCACCATCCGCGGAGGGGGAAAAACTGTTTTTT. It specifies CASSPPSAEGEKLFF.

In nucleotides, the CDR3 is TGCGCCAGCAGCTTGAGTCCAGGAGGTGGCTACACCTTC. Amino acids: CASSLSPGGGYTF. The rearrangement uses TRBV5-1 and TRBJ1-2, with D unclear. Trimming cost V 1 base and J 7 bases, with 11 bases left between them. The CDR3 consists of 13 residues. Germline-derived CDR1 and CDR2 are SGHRS and YFSETQ.

The table lists this clone with a few counts. The J gene is TRBJ2-2, the V gene TRBV7-2, with 7 bases that match TRBD2. The junction had 9 bases not matched to a gene; V was cut back by 7 bases and J by 7 bases. The germline gives CDR1 SGHTA, CDR2 FQGNSA. The CDR3 is made up of 14 amino acids. CDR3 region: CASTGRRFGGELFF. Written as DNA, the CDR3 is TGTGCCAGCACCGGGAGGCGTTTCGGCGGGGAGCTGTTTTTT.

V usage is TRBV25-1 and J usage is TRBJ2-3; 12 bases line up with TRBD2. Looked up from germline, CDR1 is MGHDK and CDR2 is SYGVNS. The CDR3 is 17 amino acids. V shed 3 bases and J 4 bases; nucleotides not matched to a gene: 8. The CDR3 sequence: CASSDGASGRASDTQYF. For the CDR3, the DNA is TGTGCCAGCAGTGACGGGGCTAGCGGGAGGGCGTCAGATACGCAGTATTTT.

The chain is built from TRBV5-4 and TRBJ1-2, with a possible D match to TRBD1 (6 bases). Deletions cut 1 base from V and 6 bases from J, with 7 bases between. Germline V gives CDR1 SGHNT, CDR2 YYREEE (reference sequence). CDR3 length: 12 residues. The CDR3, as DNA: TGTGCCAGCAGCTTGCAGGGGAATGGCTACACCTTC. This encodes CASSLQGNGYTF.

The V and J genes are TRBV9 and TRBJ2-2; TRBD2 matches at 14 bases. Germline assignment: CDR1 SGDLS and CDR2 YYNGEE. This CDR3 has 16 amino acids. J lost 3 bases, V lost 3 bases, and 1 base had no gene match. CDR3 protein: CASSGTSGGHTGELFF. The CDR3 DNA follows: TGTGCCAGCAGCGGGACTAGCGGGGGGCACACCGGGGAGCTGTTTTTT. The variable domain in full, with the rest retrieved from reference TRBV9 and TRBJ2-2, is DSGVTQTPKHLITATGQRVTLRCSPRSGDLSVYWYQQSLDQGLQFLIQYYNGEERAKGNILERFSAQQFPDLHSELNLSSLELGDSALYFCASSGTSGGHTGELFFGEGSRLTVL.

This clone is deemed medium-sized. The chain has TRBV28 and TRBJ2-7; 10 bases match TRBD1. With V trimmed by 0 bases and J by 7 bases, 6 bases remained unmatched. Germline CDR1 reads MDHEN; CDR2 reads SYDVKM. The CDR3 extends over 15 amino acids. CDR3 region: CASSLWGTGAREQYF. In nucleotides, the CDR3 is TGTGCCAGCAGTTTATGGGGGACAGGGGCCCGAGAGCAGTACTTC.

This clone has only one observation. This chain uses TRBV10-3 with TRBJ2-2, with D uncertain. The CDR3 runs 16 residues. The germline gives CDR1 ENHRY, CDR2 SYGVKD. Deletions cut 6 bases from V and 1 base from J, with 15 bases between. Here the CDR3 DNA reads TGTGCCATCAGACCCGACTTTAGCCGGAACACCGGGGAGCTGTTTTTT. It encodes CAIRPDFSRNTGELFF.

This clone occurred a few times. The chain combines TRBV28 with TRBJ1-2; D unclear. In germline, CDR1 is MDHEN, CDR2 SYDVKM. Trimming took off 6 bases at V and 3 bases at J, with 14 bases between the two ends. The CDR3 extends over 14 amino acids. DNA for the CDR3: TGTGCCAGCAGCACCACCCTGGGAGACTATGGCTACACCTTC. Its protein is CASSTTLGDYGYTF.

V gene TRBV10-3 combines with J gene TRBJ1-5; TRBD1 might be the D (5 bases). CDR3 size: 13 residues. Germline loops: CDR1 ENHRY, CDR2 SYGVKD. V dropped 6 bases and J dropped 7 bases, with 13 bases sitting between them. In DNA, the CDR3 is TGTGCCATCAGCTCGGGGGAGGGACAGCCCCAGCATTTT. This codes for CAISSGEGQPQHF.

This clone has a handful of counts. The chain recombines TRBV29-1 with TRBJ2-2; the match to TRBD1 covers 7 bases. In germline, CDR1 is SQVTM, CDR2 ANQGSEA. V lost 5 bases to trimming and J lost 6 bases; unmatched junction nucleotides: 6. CDR3 length: 13 residues. The CDR3 DNA sequence: TGCAGCGTTTCACCAGGGACAGCCGGGGAGCTGTTTTTT. It encodes CSVSPGTAGELFF.

This clone was seen more than once but under ten times. The chain carries TRBV7-2 and TRBJ1-5, with 11 bases identical to TRBD1. The CDR3 runs to 15 residues. Germline lookup yields CDR1 SGHTA and CDR2 FQGNSA. V gave up 5 bases and J gave up 5 bases; unmatched junction bases: 5. DNA of the CDR3: TGTGCCAGCAGCCGGACAGGGGGCAGGGATCAGCCCCAGCATTTT. It specifies CASSRTGGRDQPQHF.

J is TRBJ1-2 and V is TRBV4-1, with 9 bases lining up with TRBD1. With 2 bases clipped from V and 4 bases from J, the junction kept 8 bases outside the gene matches. In germline, CDR1 is MGHRA, CDR2 YSYEKL. This CDR3 comprises 16 residues. CDR3 sequence: CASSQMGSDRGYGYTF. The CDR3 DNA reads as TGCGCCAGCAGCCAAATGGGGTCGGACAGGGGCTATGGCTACACCTTC.

The chain employs TRBV19 and TRBJ1-5; D unresolved. CDR1 is LNHDA and CDR2 is SQIVND in the germline V gene (reference sequence). The V and J ends lost 7 bases and 4 bases respectively, with 17 bases between them. This CDR3 is 15 amino acids long. The CDR3 coding sequence is TGTGCCAGTACCCTCACAGCAACTCGGAATCAGCCCCAGCATTTT. Amino acid sequence: CASTLTATRNQPQHF.

J is TRBJ2-3 and V is TRBV11-2; 10 bases fit TRBD2. V gave up 5 bases and J gave up 1 base; unmatched junction bases: 6. CDR1 SGHAT and CDR2 FQNNGV come from the germline V gene. The CDR3 length is 16 residues. This CDR3 is CASSARLAGGTDTQYF. The CDR3 bases are TGTGCCAGCAGCGCAAGACTAGCGGGCGGCACAGATACGCAGTATTTT.

This clone was observed a handful of times. The chain has TRBV28 and TRBJ1-5; TRBD1 is a possible D gene (6 bases). CDR1 and CDR2 (germline): MDHEN, SYDVKM. Between the trimmed V and J ends, which lost 4 bases and 0 bases, there was a span of 22 bases. This CDR3 has 19 residues. The CDR3, as DNA: TGTGCCAGCAGTTCCCTCAGACAGGTAGGAAGCCTTAGCAATCAGCCCCAGCATTTT. Translated: CASSSLRQVGSLSNQPQHF. The complete variable domain, with remaining parts taken from reference TRBV28 and TRBJ1-5, reads DVKVTQSSRYLVKRTGEKVFLECVQDMDHENMFWYRQDPGLGLRLIYFSYDVKMKEKGDIPEGYSVSREKKERFSLILESASTNQTSMYLCASSSLRQVGSLSNQPQHFGDGTRLSIL.

The chain uses TRBV14 and TRBJ2-7, with 13 bases identical to TRBD2. The germline V gene encodes CDR1 SGHDN and CDR2 FVKESK. The CDR3 is 13 amino acids. The V gene end was trimmed by 6 bases and the J gene end by 4 bases; junction bases not matched to a gene: 0. The CDR3 region has the DNA TGTGCCAGCAGGACTAGCGGGGGGTACGAGCAGTACTTC. Protein sequence: CASRTSGGYEQYF.

The J gene is TRBJ1-1, the V gene TRBV4-1, with a possible D match to TRBD1 (5 bases). Trimming took 4 bases from V and 2 from J, leaving 14 bases between them. The CDR3 has 15 residues. The germline CDR1 and CDR2 sequences are MGHRA and YSYEKL. The CDR3, as DNA: TGCGCCAGCAGCCGCGGGCAGGGAGGAAACACTGAAGCTTTCTTT. Translated, it gives CASSRGQGGNTEAFF.

The rearrangement links TRBV5-1 to TRBJ2-3; no definite D call. V was trimmed by 7 bases and J by 6 bases, leaving 12 bases between them. There are 12 residues in the CDR3. Germline-derived CDR1 and CDR2 are SGHRS and YFSETQ. CDR3 in amino acids: CASSAGLDTQYF. As DNA, the CDR3 is TGCGCCAGCTCCGCCGGTTTGGATACGCAGTATTTT.